The next 25 T cell receptor beta chains were all read from a single sample in a study of blood T cell repertoires in COVID-19. Sequencing was performed with immunoSEQ multiplex PCR; in TCRdb, only in-frame clones are kept and a portion is missing. The sample includes about 120,000 clones, approximately 87% of them seen just once. The source material was peripheral blood. These receptors originate from a man in his forties or fifties with acute or convalescent COVID-19.

The J gene is TRBJ2-7, the V gene TRBV4-3; 7 bases align to TRBD1. This CDR3 contains 15 residues. Germline CDR1 and CDR2: LGHNA and YSLEER. V trimming: 1 base; J trimming: 3 bases; junction bases outside the gene matches: 6. The CDR3 DNA follows: TGCGCCAGCAGCCAAGTGGCACAGGGGTTCTACGAGCAGTACTTC. Protein sequence: CASSQVAQGFYEQYF.

This clone has only a few counts. This rearrangement joins TRBV4-1 to TRBJ1-1; perhaps TRBD1 as D (6 bases). V was shortened by 4 bases and J by 8 bases, with 14 bases between the two germline ends. The CDR3 extends over 13 amino acids. Per germline, CDR1 MGHRA and CDR2 YSYEKL. The CDR3 spells CASSRHRESEAFF. CDR3 coding DNA: TGCGCCAGCAGCCGACACAGGGAAAGCGAAGCTTTCTTT.

The chain carries TRBV7-9 and TRBJ2-2, with a possible D match to TRBD2 (6 bases). V lost 3 bases to trimming and J lost 1 base, with 9 bases between them. The germline V gene encodes CDR1 SEHNR and CDR2 FQNEAQ (reference sequence). This CDR3 contains 15 residues. The CDR3 DNA is TGTGCCAGCAGCTTTCGGGGAGGGAACACCGGGGAGCTGTTTTTT. As protein: CASSFRGGNTGELFF. Variable domain in full (rest from reference TRBV7-9 and TRBJ2-2): DTGVSQNPRHKITKRGQNVTFRCDPISEHNRLYWYRQTLGQGPEFLTYFQNEAQLEKSRLLSDRFSAERPKGSFSTLEIQRTEQGDSAMYLCASSFRGGNTGELFFGEGSRLTVL.

The CDR3 sequence: CAISEPEETGGKEQYF. In DNA form, the CDR3 reads TGTGCCATCAGTGAGCCGGAAGAAACAGGGGGAAAAGAGCAGTACTTC. The chain links TRBV10-3 to TRBJ2-7; TRBD1 agrees at 8 bases. Germline V CDR1 and CDR2: ENHRY, SYGVKD. The CDR3 contains 16 residues. The V and J ends lost 2 bases and 7 bases, in that order; junction bases with no gene match: 13.

In its sample, this clone was seen a few times. The chain couples TRBV7-8 to TRBJ2-1; unclear D gene. Germline V gene sequence: CDR1 SGHVS, CDR2 FQNEAQ. This CDR3 has 16 amino acids. V lost 0 bases and J lost 1, with 10 bases in between. CDR3 loop: CASSLAIGGSYNEQFF. CDR3 in DNA: TGTGCCAGCAGCTTAGCGATTGGCGGATCCTACAATGAGCAGTTCTTC.

The V and J genes are TRBV14 and TRBJ1-3; 7 bases map to TRBD1. The length of the CDR3 is 16 residues. CDR1 SGHDN and CDR2 FVKESK come from the germline V gene. V lost 1 base, J lost 4 bases, and 7 bases stayed unmatched. As DNA, the CDR3 is TGTGCCAGCAGCCAAGTAATTCAGGACAGGGGAAACACCATATATTTT. Its protein product is CASSQVIQDRGNTIYF.

J is TRBJ2-1 and V is TRBV6-2 or TRBV6-3, with 12 bases identical to TRBD2. The CDR3 length is 17 residues. Germline assignment: CDR1 MNHEY and CDR2 SVGEGT. Trimming took 0 bases from V and 4 from J; bases not matched to a gene: 4. CDR3 bases: TGTGCCAGCAGTTACTCGACTAGCGGGAGTGCTTACAATGAGCAGTTCTTC. Its translation is CASSYSTSGSAYNEQFF.

This chain joins TRBV6-6 and TRBJ1-3; D is possibly TRBD1 (6 bases). This CDR3 has 12 amino acids. V dropped 11 bases and J dropped 2 bases, with 10 bases sitting between them. In germline, CDR1 is MNHNY, CDR2 SVGAGI (reference sequence). This chain's CDR3 is CAAGGTGNTIYF. CDR3 in DNA: TGTGCCGCGGGGGGCACTGGAAACACCATATATTTT.

Here the CDR3 reads CASSEGNRQGGTDTQYF. CDR3 nucleotides: TGTGCCAGCAGTGAAGGTAATCGGCAGGGAGGGACAGATACGCAGTATTTT. The V gene is TRBV6-1, the J gene TRBJ2-3; TRBD2 matches 7 bases. Germline CDR1 and CDR2: MNHNS and SASEGT. This CDR3 has 17 amino acids. V lost 1 base to trimming and J lost 3 bases; unmatched junction nucleotides: 10.

This clone has a handful of counts. CDR3 in DNA: TGTGCCAGTTCTCTACAGAGCTCCTACAATGAGCAGTTCTTC. Translating it yields CASSLQSSYNEQFF. The V and J genes are TRBV11-2 and TRBJ2-1, with no clear D. The CDR3 is 14 amino acids. V dropped 9 bases and J dropped 0 bases, with 12 bases sitting between them. Germline V gene lookup returns CDR1 SGHAT and CDR2 FQNNGV. The entire variable domain, with the rest obtained from reference TRBV11-2 and TRBJ2-1, is as follows: EAGVAQSPRYKIIEKRQSVAFWCNPISGHATLYWYQQILGQGPKLLIQFQNNGVVDDSQLPKDRFSAERLKGVDSTLKIQPAKLEDSAVYLCASSLQSSYNEQFFGPGTRLTVL.

V usage is TRBV12-3 or TRBV12-4 and J usage is TRBJ2-5; unclear D gene. This CDR3 spans 12 amino acids. The V end lost 2 bases, the J end lost 5 bases, and 6 bases lay between the germline ends. CDR3 DNA: TGTGCCAGCAGTTTAACGCGGGAGACCCAGTACTTC. This translates into CASSLTRETQYF.

This rearrangement joins TRBV4-3 to TRBJ2-7; TRBD2 might be the D (5 bases). The germline V gene encodes CDR1 LGHNA and CDR2 YSLEER. The CDR3 is made up of 16 amino acids. Trimming left V 0 bases short and J 3 bases short, with 15 bases between. DNA of the CDR3: TGCGCCAGCAGCCAAGATTCCCGGGGAGCCAGCTACGAGCAGTACTTC. Amino acid sequence: CASSQDSRGASYEQYF.

The genes are TRBV18 and TRBJ2-3; TRBD2 might be the D (6 bases). V lost 6 bases and J 3 bases, leaving 22 bases between the germline ends. Per the germline V gene, CDR1 is KGHSH and CDR2 is LQKENI. The CDR3 spans 17 residues. The DNA of the CDR3 is TGTGCCAGCTCGCCCGTATTTGGGGGTAGCGGAACAGATACGCAGTATTTT. This codes for CASSPVFGGSGTDTQYF.

CDR3 loop: CASSQDARTAIEAFF. In DNA form, the CDR3 reads TGCGCCAGCAGCCAAGATGCGCGGACAGCTATTGAAGCTTTCTTT. The chain carries TRBV4-3 and TRBJ1-1; maybe TRBD1 (6 bases). This CDR3 is built from 15 residues. V dropped 0 bases and J dropped 7 bases, with 15 bases sitting between them. From germline, CDR1 is LGHNA and CDR2 YSLEER.

The rearrangement links TRBV28 to TRBJ1-1; D remains ambiguous. The CDR3 extends over 12 amino acids. Between the trimmed V and J ends, which lost 8 bases and 5 bases, there was a span of 12 bases. Germline V gives CDR1 MDHEN, CDR2 SYDVKM. CDR3 residues: CASLRGGTEAFF. CDR3 nucleotide sequence: TGTGCCAGCCTGCGAGGTGGGACTGAAGCTTTCTTT.

The chain couples TRBV7-9 to TRBJ1-1; D possibly corresponds to TRBD1 (6 bases). Trimming left V 5 bases short and J 0 bases short, with 16 bases between. CDR1 and CDR2 from the germline V gene are SEHNR and FQNEAQ (reference sequence). CDR3 length equals 16 residues. DNA for the CDR3: TGTGCCAGCAGCCAAAACAGGGCCCTCTTGAACACTGAAGCTTTCTTT. Translating gives CASSQNRALLNTEAFF.

The V gene is TRBV24-1, the J gene TRBJ2-1; D is perhaps TRBD2 (7 bases). CDR1 is KGHDR and CDR2 is SFDVKD in the germline V gene. Trimming took off 6 bases at V and 0 bases at J, with 14 bases between the two ends. The length of the CDR3 is 16 residues. CDR3 sequence: CATSSGEGHSYNEQFF. CDR3 sequence (DNA): TGTGCCACCAGTTCAGGGGAGGGTCACTCCTACAATGAGCAGTTCTTC.

This rearrangement joins TRBV7-9 to TRBJ2-7; the D gene is possibly TRBD1 (6 bases). Germline-derived CDR1 and CDR2 are SEHNR and FQNEAQ (reference sequence). This CDR3 contains 15 residues. Trimming took 1 base from V and 5 from J, leaving 15 bases between them. Here the CDR3 DNA reads TGTGCCAGCAGCTTAGGGACAGCCGCCTCGGACGAGCAGTACTTC. Its translation is CASSLGTAASDEQYF.

The rearrangement links TRBV4-1 to TRBJ2-7, with TRBD2 matching over 7 bases. With 0 bases clipped from V and 3 bases from J, the junction kept 14 bases outside the gene matches. CDR1 is MGHRA, CDR2 YSYEKL, per germline. The CDR3 consists of 18 residues. The CDR3, as DNA: TGCGCCAGCAGCCAAGATCCCTCTGGCCTAGCGGTCAACTACGAGCAGTACTTC. Protein: CASSQDPSGLAVNYEQYF.

This rearrangement joins TRBV28 to TRBJ2-1; a weak D match, TRBD1 (6 bases). In germline, CDR1 is MDHEN, CDR2 SYDVKM. The V gene lost 6 bases and the J gene lost 8 bases, with 14 bases spanning the gap. This CDR3 has 13 amino acids. For the CDR3, the DNA is TGTGCCAGCAGGGGGGCTCTAGGGGATGAGCAGTTCTTC. Residues: CASRGALGDEQFF.

The chain is built from TRBV30 and TRBJ2-3; 7 bases are a match to TRBD1. V lost 1 base to trimming and J lost 1 base; unmatched junction nucleotides: 14. CDR1 and CDR2 from the germline V gene are GTSNPN and SVGIG (reference sequence). The CDR3 length is 18 residues. The CDR3 sequence is CAWSDSDTGQERTDTQYF. CDR3 nucleotide sequence: TGTGCCTGGAGTGACTCCGATACAGGACAGGAACGCACAGATACGCAGTATTTT.

The rearrangement joins TRBV27 to TRBJ2-1; TRBD2 matches at 15 bases. V gave up 6 bases and J gave up 5 bases; unmatched junction bases: 8. The germline gives CDR1 MNHEY, CDR2 SMNVEV (reference sequence). The CDR3 has 17 residues. CDR3 coding DNA: TGTGCCAGCAGATACGGACTAGCGGGAGGGGGACACAATGAGCAGTTCTTC. It is translated as CASRYGLAGGGHNEQFF.

The count of this clone is one. The chain has TRBV7-2 and TRBJ2-7, with 11 bases matching TRBD2. Germline V gives CDR1 SGHTA, CDR2 FQGNSA. CDR3 size: 18 residues. V gave up 3 bases and J gave up 4 bases; unmatched junction bases: 14. CDR3 in amino acids: CASSFRWTSGSPSYEQYF. CDR3 sequence (DNA): TGTGCCAGCAGCTTTAGATGGACTAGCGGGTCGCCTTCTTACGAGCAGTACTTC.

This clone showed up just once. The chain links TRBV6-5 to TRBJ2-1; possible D gene TRBD2, 6 bases. This CDR3 has 14 amino acids. Germline values: CDR1 MNHEY, CDR2 SVGAGI. The germline V and J ends were trimmed by 4 bases and 10 bases, with 17 bases remaining between them. In nucleotides, the CDR3 is TGTGCCAGCAGTTTCGGGACTTCCGGTAGCGAGCAGTTCTTC. This translates into CASSFGTSGSEQFF.

The chain links TRBV11-3 to TRBJ2-2; 10 nucleotides agree with TRBD2. The CDR3 has 18 residues. V lost 0 bases to trimming and J lost 1 base; unmatched junction nucleotides: 5. Looked up from germline, CDR1 is SGHNT and CDR2 is YENEEA. Here the CDR3 DNA reads TGTGCCAGCAGCTTAGAGGGCACTAGCGGGGAGAACACCGGGGAGCTGTTTTTT. This codes for CASSLEGTSGENTGELFF.